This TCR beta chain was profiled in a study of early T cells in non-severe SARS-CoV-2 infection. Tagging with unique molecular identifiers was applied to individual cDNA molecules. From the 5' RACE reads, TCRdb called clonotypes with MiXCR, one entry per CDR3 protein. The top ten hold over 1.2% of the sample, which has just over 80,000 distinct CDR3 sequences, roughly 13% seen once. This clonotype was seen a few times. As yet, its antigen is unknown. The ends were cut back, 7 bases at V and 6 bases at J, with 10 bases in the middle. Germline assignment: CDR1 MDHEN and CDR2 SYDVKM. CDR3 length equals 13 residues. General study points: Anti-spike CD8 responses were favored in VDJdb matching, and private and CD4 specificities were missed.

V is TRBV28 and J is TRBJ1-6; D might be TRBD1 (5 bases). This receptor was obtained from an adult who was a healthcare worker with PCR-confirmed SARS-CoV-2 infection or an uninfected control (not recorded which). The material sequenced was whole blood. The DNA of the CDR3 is TGTGCCAGCAACTCCAGGGCTAATTCACCCCTCCACTTT. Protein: CASNSRANSPLHF.